The clone carrying this T cell receptor beta chain was seen only once. This CDR3 is 13 amino acids long. With 5 bases removed from V and 8 bases from J, the gap between germline ends came to 18 bases. Germline V lookup: CDR1 SQVTM, CDR2 ANQGSEA. Study processing details: Reference gene primer amplification gave estimated nucleated cell counts. The assay was immunoSEQ multiplex PCR, and TCRdb's table has in-frame clones only and misses some. The DNA gave D and trimming, while V, J and clone size come from that table. The data contain 200,000 to 250,000 clones, 84% of them singletons. The data stem from a study of blood T cell repertoires in COVID-19. Across the study: Researchers got acute and convalescent COVID-19 samples from the United States, Italy and Spain. T cells, B-cell-depleted T cells, or PBMCs supplied cDNA or gDNA.

Input material: peripheral blood. The chain carries TRBV29-1 and TRBJ1-1, with D maybe TRBD1 (5 bases). The TCR comes from a woman in her forties or fifties with active or convalescent COVID-19. Here the CDR3 reads CSVLEVAGLEAFF. The CDR3 DNA sequence: TGCAGCGTTTTAGAGGTGGCGGGGCTAGAAGCTTTCTTT.